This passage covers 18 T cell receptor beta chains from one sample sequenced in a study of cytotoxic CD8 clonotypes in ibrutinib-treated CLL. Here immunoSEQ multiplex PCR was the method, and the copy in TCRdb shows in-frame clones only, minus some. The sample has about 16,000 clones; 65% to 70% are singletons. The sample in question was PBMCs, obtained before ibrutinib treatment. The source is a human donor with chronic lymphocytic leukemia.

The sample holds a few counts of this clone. CDR3 sequence (DNA): TGTGCCAGCAGCTTAAGAAGTCTCGGGAATTCACCCCTCCACTTT. It codes for CASSLRSLGNSPLHF. The chain carries TRBV7-9 and TRBJ1-6; no reliable D call. The CDR3 covers 15 residues. The germline V and J ends were trimmed by 2 bases and 7 bases, with 12 bases remaining between them. CDR1 and CDR2 (germline): SEHNR, FQNEAQ (reference sequence).

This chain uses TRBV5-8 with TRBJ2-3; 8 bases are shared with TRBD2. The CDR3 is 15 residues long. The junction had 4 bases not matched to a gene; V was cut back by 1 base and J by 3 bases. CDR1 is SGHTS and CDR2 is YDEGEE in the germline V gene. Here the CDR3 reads CASSLLRGATDTQYF. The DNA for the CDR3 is TGTGCCAGCAGCTTGTTGCGGGGGGCAACAGATACGCAGTATTTT.

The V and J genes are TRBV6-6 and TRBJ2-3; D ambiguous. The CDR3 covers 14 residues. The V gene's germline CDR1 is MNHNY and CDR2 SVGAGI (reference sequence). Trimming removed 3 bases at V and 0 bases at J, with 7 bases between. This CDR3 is CASSYGVSTDTQYF. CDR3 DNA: TGTGCCAGCAGTTATGGGGTCAGCACAGATACGCAGTATTTT.

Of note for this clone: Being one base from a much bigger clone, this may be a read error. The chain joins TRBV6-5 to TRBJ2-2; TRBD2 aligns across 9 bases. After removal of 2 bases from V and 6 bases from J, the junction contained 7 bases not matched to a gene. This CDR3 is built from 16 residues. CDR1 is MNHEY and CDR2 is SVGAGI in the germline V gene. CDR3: CASSYNAGGPSGELFF. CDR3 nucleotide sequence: TGTGCCAGCAGTTACAACGCGGGGGGGCCTTCCGGGGAGCTGTTTTTT.

In DNA form, the CDR3 reads TGTGCCAGCAGTGAAAGACCAGGGGCCCCCTACGAGCAGTACTTC. It encodes CASSERPGAPYEQYF. The chain uses TRBV6-1 and TRBJ2-7, with D possibly being TRBD1 (6 bases). V lost 2 bases and J 2 bases, leaving 13 bases between the germline ends. There are 15 residues in the CDR3. Germline V gene data show CDR1 as MNHNS and CDR2 as SASEGT.

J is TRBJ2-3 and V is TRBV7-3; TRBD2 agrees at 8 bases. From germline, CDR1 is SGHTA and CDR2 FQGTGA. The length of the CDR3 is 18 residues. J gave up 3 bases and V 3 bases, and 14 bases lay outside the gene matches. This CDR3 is CASSLYPARGGGTDTQYF. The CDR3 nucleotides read TGTGCCAGCAGCTTGTATCCGGCCCGGGGGGGCGGAACAGATACGCAGTATTTT.

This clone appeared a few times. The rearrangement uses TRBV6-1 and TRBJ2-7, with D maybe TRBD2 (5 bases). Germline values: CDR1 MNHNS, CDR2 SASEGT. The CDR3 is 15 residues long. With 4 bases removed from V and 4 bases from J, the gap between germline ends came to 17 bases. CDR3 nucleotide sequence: TGTGCCAGCAGTGGGGAGACTGGGTTTGAATACGAGCAGTACTTC. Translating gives CASSGETGFEYEQYF.

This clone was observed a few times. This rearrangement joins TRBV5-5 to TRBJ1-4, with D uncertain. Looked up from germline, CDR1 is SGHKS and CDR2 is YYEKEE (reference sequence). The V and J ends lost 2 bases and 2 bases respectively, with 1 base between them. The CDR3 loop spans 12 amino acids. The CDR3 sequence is CASSFTNEKLFF. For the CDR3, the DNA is TGTGCCAGCAGCTTTACTAATGAAAAACTGTTTTTT.

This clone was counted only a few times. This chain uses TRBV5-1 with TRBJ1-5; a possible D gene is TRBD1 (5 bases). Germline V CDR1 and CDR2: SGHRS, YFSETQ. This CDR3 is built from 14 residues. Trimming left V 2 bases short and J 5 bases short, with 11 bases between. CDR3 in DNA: TGCGCCAGCAGCTTTGGGGGAAACTATCAGCCCCAGCATTTT. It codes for CASSFGGNYQPQHF. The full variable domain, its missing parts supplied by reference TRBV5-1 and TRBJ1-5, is KAGVTQTPRYLIKTRGQQVTLSCSPISGHRSVSWYQQTPGQGLQFLFEYFSETQRNKGNFPGRFSGRQFSNSRSEMNVSTLELGDSALYLCASSFGGNYQPQHFGDGTRLSIL.

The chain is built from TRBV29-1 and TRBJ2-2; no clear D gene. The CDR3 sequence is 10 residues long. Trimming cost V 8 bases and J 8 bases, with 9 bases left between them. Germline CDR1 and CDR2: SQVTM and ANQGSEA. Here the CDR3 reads CSPTKGELFF. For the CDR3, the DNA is TGCAGCCCTACGAAGGGGGAGCTGTTTTTT.

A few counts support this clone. The CDR3 reads CATSRDMSNSPLHF. The CDR3 DNA reads TGTGCCACCAGCAGAGATATGAGTAATTCACCCCTCCACTTT. The V call is TRBV15, the J call TRBJ1-6; D call uncertain. The germline V and J ends were trimmed by 0 bases and 6 bases, with 6 bases remaining between them. The CDR3 totals 14 residues. From germline, CDR1 is LNHNV and CDR2 YYDKDF (reference sequence).

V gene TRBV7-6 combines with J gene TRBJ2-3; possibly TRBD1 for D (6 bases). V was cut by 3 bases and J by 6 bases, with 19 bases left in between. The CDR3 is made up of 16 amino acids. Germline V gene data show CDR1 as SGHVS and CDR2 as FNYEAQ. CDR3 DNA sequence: TGTGCCAGCAGCTTCAGCCATACAGGGAGTGAGGATACGCAGTATTTT. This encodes CASSFSHTGSEDTQYF.

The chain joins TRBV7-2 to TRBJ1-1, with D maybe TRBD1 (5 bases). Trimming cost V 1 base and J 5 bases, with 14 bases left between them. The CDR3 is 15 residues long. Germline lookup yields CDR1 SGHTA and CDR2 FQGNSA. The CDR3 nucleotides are TGTGCCAGCAGCTTAGGGTATAAGGGGAAGACTGAAGCTTTCTTT. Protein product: CASSLGYKGKTEAFF.

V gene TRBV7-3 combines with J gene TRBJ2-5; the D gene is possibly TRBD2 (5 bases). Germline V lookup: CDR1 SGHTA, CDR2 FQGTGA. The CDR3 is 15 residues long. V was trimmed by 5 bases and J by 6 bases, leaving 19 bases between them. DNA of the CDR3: TGTGCCAGCAGCCGAGGGAGCGGACCCGGGCAGACCCAGTACTTC. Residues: CASSRGSGPGQTQYF.

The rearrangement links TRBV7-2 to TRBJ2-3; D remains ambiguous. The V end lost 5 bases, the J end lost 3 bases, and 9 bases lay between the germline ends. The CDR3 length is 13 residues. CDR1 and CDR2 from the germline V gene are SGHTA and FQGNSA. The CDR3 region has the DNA TGTGCCAGCAGCCCCGTTCGTACAGATACGCAGTATTTT. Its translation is CASSPVRTDTQYF. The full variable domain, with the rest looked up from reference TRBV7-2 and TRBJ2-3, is GAGVSQSPSNKVTEKGKDVELRCDPISGHTALYWYRQSLGQGLEFLIYFQGNSAPDKSGLPSDRFSAERTGGSVSTLTIQRTQQEDSAVYLCASSPVRTDTQYFGPGTRLTVL.

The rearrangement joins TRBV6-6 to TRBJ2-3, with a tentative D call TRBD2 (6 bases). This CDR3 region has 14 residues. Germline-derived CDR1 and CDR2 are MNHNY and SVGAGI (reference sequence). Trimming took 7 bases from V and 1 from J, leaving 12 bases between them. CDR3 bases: TGTGCCAGCACCAGGCGGGGAGGCACAGATACGCAGTATTTT. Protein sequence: CASTRRGGTDTQYF.

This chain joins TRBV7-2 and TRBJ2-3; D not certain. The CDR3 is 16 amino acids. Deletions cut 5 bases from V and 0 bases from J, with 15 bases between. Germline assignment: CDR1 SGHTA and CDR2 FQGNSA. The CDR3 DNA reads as TGTGCCAGCAGCGAAATTAGAGGAGCAAGCACAGATACGCAGTATTTT. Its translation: CASSEIRGASTDTQYF.

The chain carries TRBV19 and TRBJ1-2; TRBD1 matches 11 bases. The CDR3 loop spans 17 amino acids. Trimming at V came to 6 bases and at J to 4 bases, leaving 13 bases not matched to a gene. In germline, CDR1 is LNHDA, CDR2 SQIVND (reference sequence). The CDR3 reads CASRTLPGQGGLYGYTF. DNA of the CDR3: TGTGCCAGTAGGACGTTACCGGGACAGGGGGGACTCTATGGCTACACCTTC.